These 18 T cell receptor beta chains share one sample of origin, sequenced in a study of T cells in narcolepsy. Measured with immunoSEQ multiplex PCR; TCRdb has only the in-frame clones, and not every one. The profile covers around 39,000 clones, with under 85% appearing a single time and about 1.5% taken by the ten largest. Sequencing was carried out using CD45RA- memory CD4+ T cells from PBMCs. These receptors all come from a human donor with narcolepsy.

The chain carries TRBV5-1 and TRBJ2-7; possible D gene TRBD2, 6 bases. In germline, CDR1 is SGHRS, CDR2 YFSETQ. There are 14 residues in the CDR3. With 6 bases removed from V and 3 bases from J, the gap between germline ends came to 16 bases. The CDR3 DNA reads TGCGCCAGCACCCCGCGGGTGGGGGGCTACGAGCAGTACTTC. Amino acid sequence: CASTPRVGGYEQYF. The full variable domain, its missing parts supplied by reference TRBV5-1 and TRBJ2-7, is KAGVTQTPRYLIKTRGQQVTLSCSPISGHRSVSWYQQTPGQGLQFLFEYFSETQRNKGNFPGRFSGRQFSNSRSEMNVSTLELGDSALYLCASTPRVGGYEQYFGPGTRLTVT.

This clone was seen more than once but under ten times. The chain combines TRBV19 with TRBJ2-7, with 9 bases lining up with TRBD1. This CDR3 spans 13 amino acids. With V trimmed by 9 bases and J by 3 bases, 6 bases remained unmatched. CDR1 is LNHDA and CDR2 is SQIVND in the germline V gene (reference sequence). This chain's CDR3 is CASSTTGGYEQYF. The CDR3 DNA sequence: TGTGCCAGCTCAACGACAGGGGGCTACGAGCAGTACTTC.

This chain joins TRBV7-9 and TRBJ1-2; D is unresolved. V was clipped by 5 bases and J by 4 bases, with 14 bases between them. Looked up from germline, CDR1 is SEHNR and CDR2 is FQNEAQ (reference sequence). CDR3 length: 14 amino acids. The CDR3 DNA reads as TGTGCCAGCAGCGCCCTGGGCGGGTTCTATGGCTACACCTTC. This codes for CASSALGGFYGYTF.

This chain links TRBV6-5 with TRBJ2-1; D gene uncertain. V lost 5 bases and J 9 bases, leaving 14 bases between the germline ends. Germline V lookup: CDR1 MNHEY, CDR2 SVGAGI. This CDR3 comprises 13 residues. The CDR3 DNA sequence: TGTGCCAGCAGTCCCTCAAGGGTACGTGAGCAGTTCTTC. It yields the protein CASSPSRVREQFF.

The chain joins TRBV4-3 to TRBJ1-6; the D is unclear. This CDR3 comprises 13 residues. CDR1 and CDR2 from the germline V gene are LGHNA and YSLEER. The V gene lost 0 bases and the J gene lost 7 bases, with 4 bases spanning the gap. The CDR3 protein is CASSQEGNSPLHF. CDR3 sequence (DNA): TGCGCCAGCAGCCAAGAGGGGAATTCACCCCTCCACTTT.

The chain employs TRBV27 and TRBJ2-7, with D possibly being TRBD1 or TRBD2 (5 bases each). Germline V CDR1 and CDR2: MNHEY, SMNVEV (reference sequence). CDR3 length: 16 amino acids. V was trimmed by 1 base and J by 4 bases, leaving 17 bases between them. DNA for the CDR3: TGTGCCAGCAGTTTATACGAATGGACACGAGGGTACGAGCAGTACTTC. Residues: CASSLYEWTRGYEQYF.

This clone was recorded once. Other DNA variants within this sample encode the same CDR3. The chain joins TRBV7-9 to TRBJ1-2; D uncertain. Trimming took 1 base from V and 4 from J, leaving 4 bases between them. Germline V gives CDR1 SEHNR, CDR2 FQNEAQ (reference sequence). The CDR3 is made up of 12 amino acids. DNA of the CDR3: TGTGCCAGCAGCTTAGTGGCCTATGGCTACACCTTC. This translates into CASSLVAYGYTF.

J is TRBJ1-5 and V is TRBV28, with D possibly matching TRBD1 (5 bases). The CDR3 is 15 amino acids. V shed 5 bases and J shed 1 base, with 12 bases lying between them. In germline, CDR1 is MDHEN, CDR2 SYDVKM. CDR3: CASSVEGLSNQPQHF. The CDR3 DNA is TGTGCCAGCAGTGTGGAGGGGTTGAGCAATCAGCCCCAGCATTTT.

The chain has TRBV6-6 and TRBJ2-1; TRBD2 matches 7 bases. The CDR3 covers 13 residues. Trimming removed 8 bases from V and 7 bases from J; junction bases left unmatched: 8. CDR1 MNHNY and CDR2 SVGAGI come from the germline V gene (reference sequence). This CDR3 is CASGSGGVNEQFF. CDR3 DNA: TGTGCCAGCGGCTCGGGAGGTGTAAATGAGCAGTTCTTC.

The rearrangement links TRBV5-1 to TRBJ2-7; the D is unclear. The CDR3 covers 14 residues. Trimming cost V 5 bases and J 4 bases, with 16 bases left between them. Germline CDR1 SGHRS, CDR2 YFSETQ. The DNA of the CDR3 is TGCGCCAGCAGGAGTTTCCTCGGGTTATACGAGCAGTACTTC. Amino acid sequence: CASRSFLGLYEQYF.

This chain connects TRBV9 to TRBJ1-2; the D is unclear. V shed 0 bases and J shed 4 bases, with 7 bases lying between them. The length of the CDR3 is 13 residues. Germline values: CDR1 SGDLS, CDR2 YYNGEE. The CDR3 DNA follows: TGTGCCAGCAGCGTAGATGGGTTCTATGGCTACACCTTC. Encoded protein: CASSVDGFYGYTF.

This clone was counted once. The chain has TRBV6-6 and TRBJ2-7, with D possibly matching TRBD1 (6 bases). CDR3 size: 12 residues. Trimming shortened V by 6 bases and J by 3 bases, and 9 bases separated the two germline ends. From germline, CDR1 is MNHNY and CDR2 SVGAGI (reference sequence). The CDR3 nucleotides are TGTGCCAGCAGAACAGGGAACTACGAGCAGTACTTC. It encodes CASRTGNYEQYF.

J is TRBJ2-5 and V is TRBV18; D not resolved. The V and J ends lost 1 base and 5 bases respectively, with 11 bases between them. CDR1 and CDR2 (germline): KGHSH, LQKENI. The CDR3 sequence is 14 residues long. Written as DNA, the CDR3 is TGTGCCAGCTCACCACAAATAGGTCGGGAGACCCAGTACTTC. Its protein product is CASSPQIGRETQYF.

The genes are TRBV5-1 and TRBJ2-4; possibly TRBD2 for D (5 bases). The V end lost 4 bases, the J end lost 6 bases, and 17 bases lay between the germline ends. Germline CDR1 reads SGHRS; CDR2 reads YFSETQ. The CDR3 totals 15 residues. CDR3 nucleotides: TGCGCCAGCAGCCAAGCCCTAGCCTCCAGAAACATTCAGTACTTC. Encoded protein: CASSQALASRNIQYF.

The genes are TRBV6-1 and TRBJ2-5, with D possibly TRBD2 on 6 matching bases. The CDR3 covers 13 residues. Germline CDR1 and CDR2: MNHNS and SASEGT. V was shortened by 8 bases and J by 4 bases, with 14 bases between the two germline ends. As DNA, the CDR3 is TGTGCCAGCGTATGGAGGGTGGGAGAGACCCAGTACTTC. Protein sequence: CASVWRVGETQYF.

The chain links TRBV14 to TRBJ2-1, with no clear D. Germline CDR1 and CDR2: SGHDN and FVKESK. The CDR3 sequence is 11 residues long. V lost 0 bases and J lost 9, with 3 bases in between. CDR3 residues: CASSQEGEQFF. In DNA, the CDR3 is TGTGCCAGCAGCCAAGAAGGTGAGCAGTTCTTC.

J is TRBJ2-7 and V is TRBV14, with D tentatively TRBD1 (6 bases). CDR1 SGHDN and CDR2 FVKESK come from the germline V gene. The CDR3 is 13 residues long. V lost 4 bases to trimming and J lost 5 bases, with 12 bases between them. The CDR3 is CASSLVGANEQYF. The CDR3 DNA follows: TGTGCCAGCAGCCTGGTGGGGGCAAACGAGCAGTACTTC.

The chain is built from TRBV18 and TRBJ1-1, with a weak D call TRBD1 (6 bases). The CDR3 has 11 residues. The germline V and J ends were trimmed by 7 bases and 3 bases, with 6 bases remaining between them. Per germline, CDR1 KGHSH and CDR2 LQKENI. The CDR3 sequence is CASYRDTEAFF. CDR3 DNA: TGTGCCAGCTACAGGGACACTGAAGCTTTCTTT.